Each of the 3 T cell receptor beta chains below was sequenced from the same sample in a study of human versus mouse CDR3 diversity and MHC coevolution. The method was immunoSEQ multiplex PCR; TCRdb's version includes in-frame clones alone and lacks a portion of them. Of roughly 80,000 clones listed, over 85% are singletons. Sequenced sample: naive CD4+ T cells from blood. The subset was: CD45RO-negative CD62L-positive naive CD4 T cells. Receptors were obtained from a person aged 30-69 years in good health.

The gene calls are TRBV7-9 and TRBJ2-3; 13 bases are shared with TRBD2. CDR3 size: 17 residues. The germline V gene has CDR1 SEHNR and CDR2 FQNEAQ (reference sequence). The J segment lost 6 bases and the V segment lost 5 bases, leaving 11 bases of the junction unmatched. The CDR3 sequence is CASSPGTSGTFADTQYF. Written as DNA, the CDR3 is TGTGCCAGCAGCCCAGGGACTAGCGGGACGTTTGCGGATACGCAGTATTTT.

The rearrangement uses TRBV7-9 and TRBJ1-1, with D unresolved. The CDR3 is made up of 14 amino acids. In germline, CDR1 is SEHNR, CDR2 FQNEAQ (reference sequence). V dropped 3 bases and J dropped 1 base, with 9 bases sitting between them. CDR3 loop: CASSFLGRNTEAFF. CDR3 bases: TGTGCCAGCAGCTTTCTTGGGAGGAACACTGAAGCTTTCTTT.

Regarding this clone: Within the sample, other DNA sequences also encode this same CDR3. This chain joins TRBV7-2 and TRBJ1-2; 9 bases align to TRBD1. The length of the CDR3 is 13 residues. V trimming: 4 bases; J trimming: 5 bases; junction bases outside the gene matches: 2. Germline CDR1 SGHTA, CDR2 FQGNSA. For the CDR3, the DNA is TGTGCCAGCAGCTCAGGACAGGGGTATGGCTACACCTTC. This sequence encodes CASSSGQGYGYTF. The full variable domain, rest sourced from reference TRBV7-2 and TRBJ1-2, is GAGVSQSPSNKVTEKGKDVELRCDPISGHTALYWYRQSLGQGLEFLIYFQGNSAPDKSGLPSDRFSAERTGGSVSTLTIQRTQQEDSAVYLCASSSGQGYGYTFGSGTRLTVV.